The entry below gives a single TCR beta chain sequence along with its context. Its antigen remains unidentified. No base quality values were provided; no much bigger clone lies one nucleotide off. The data belong to a study of blood T cell repertoires in COVID-19 (dated by TCRdb to 2018 to 2020). With regard to the full study: Samples covering the acute and convalescent phases of COVID-19 were provided by collaborators in the United States, Italy and Spain. The material from the prospective study consisted of cDNA or gDNA derived from T cells, B-cell-depleted T cells, or PBMCs. Subjects who had been exposed to COVID-19, were actively infected with it, or had recovered from it provided the deeply sampled blood TCRbeta repertoires that made up the dataset. The repertoires were released in a freely available public database intended as a resource for research on the immune response to SARS-CoV-2. The samples were drawn from two sources: the first 160 participants of the ongoing ImmuneRACE study, and over 1,000 subjects contributed by 6 global collaborators. A de-identified subject ID, COVID-19 status, age in years and sex were almost always included in the sample metadata. Where available, HLA class I and class II types were taken from metadata supplied by the sample provider and were not determined by assay-based typing. What the authors observed across the whole study: Clinical and demographic metadata were provided uncurated, with the amount varying by source and participant.

Collaborating institutions collected whole blood in K2EDTA tubes following their own protocols. For TCRbeta analysis, collaborator samples were shipped as frozen whole blood, as isolated PBMCs, or as DNA extracted from either sample type. Inclusive of the bounding cysteine and phenylalanine, the CDR3 is 13 residues long. The kept DNA is CDR3 alone, 39 bases in frame from the first base. The germline V gene (reference sequence) supplies CDR1 MNHEY and CDR2 SMNVEV. Trimming costs V 2 bases and J 7 bases, and their ends lie 9 bases apart. TCRbeta CDR3 regions were amplified from genomic DNA by means of the immunoSEQ Assay, a bias-controlled multiplex PCR. Per the source publication's procedure: Within the assay, amplification of reference gene primers was used to estimate how many nucleated cells each sample contained. Sequence reads were collapsed and filtered to measure the absolute abundance of every unique TCRbeta CDR3 rearrangement. For each sample, productive Simpson clonality was calculated by taking the square root of Simpson's diversity index across productive rearrangements. Sourced from immuneACCESS, this table was stored by TCRdb with only in-frame sequences that have V and J called. A share of the clones is absent; for the studies checked, an unresolved V gene accounts for under half, and the remainder has no known explanation. The V and J calls and the clone size are those of that table, but D and trimming were determined from the DNA. The sample table shows about 75,000 clones, and 79% are seen once. Around 5.8% of the sample comes from the top ten.

The receptor comes from a woman over 75 with active or convalescent COVID-19. The rearranged chain carries TRBV27 and TRBJ1-5; no D segment can be confidently identified. Sequencing used peripheral blood. At the DNA level, the sequence is TGTGCCAGCAGTTTACGGGAGGGCCAGCCCCAGCATTTT. Translated, this is CASSLREGQPQHF.